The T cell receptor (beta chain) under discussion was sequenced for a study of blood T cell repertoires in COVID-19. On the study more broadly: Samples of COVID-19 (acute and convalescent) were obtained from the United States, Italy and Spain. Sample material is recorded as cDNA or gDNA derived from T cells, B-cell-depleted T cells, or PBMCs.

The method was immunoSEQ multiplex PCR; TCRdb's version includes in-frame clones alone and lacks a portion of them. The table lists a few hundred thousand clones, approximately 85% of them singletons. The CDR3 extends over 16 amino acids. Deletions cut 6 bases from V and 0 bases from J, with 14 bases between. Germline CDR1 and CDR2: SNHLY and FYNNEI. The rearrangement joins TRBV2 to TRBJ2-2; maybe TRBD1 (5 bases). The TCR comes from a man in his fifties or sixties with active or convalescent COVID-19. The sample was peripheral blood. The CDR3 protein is CASRGPTDANTGELFF. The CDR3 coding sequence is TGTGCCAGCAGGGGCCCGACAGACGCGAACACCGGGGAGCTGTTTTTT.